What follows are 29 T cell receptor beta chains derived from one specimen sequenced in a study of T-cell memory formation after mild COVID-19. TCRdb ran MiXCR on the 5' RACE reads and lists one entry per CDR3 protein. The sample has a few hundred thousand distinct CDR3 sequences, 9.4% seen once; the top ten hold roughly a fifth. The sequenced material came from PBMCs or a T cell subset sorted from them (not recorded which). The receptors shown here come from a man in his late teens or twenties who had mild COVID-19 (a few samples of this study predate the infection). Cell type and time point are not known.

CDR3: CASSRRHIANTGELFF. The CDR3 DNA reads TGTGCCAGCAGCCGACGCCATATCGCGAACACCGGGGAGCTGTTTTTT. The chain couples TRBV14 to TRBJ2-2, with D hard to call. V lost 4 bases to trimming and J lost 0 bases, with 12 bases between them. The CDR3 extends over 16 amino acids. CDR1 and CDR2 (germline): SGHDN, FVKESK.

This clonotype was counted only a few times. The rearrangement joins TRBV6-2 or TRBV6-3 to TRBJ2-3; 9 nucleotides align to TRBD2. V lost 2 bases and J lost 4; bases outside the gene matches: 4. The length of the CDR3 is 15 residues. Looked up from germline, CDR1 is MNHEY and CDR2 is SVGEGT. For the CDR3, the DNA is TGTGCCAGCAGTTACAATGCGGGGGGGCCAGATACGCAGTATTTT. Residues: CASSYNAGGPDTQYF.

This clonotype was recorded many times. The chain is built from TRBV4-3 and TRBJ1-2, with D possibly being TRBD1 (6 bases). V dropped 4 bases and J dropped 3 bases, with 15 bases sitting between them. The germline V gene encodes CDR1 LGHNA and CDR2 YSLEER. CDR3 size: 15 residues. CDR3 coding DNA: TGCGCCAGCAGCCCGGACAGAACTACTTACTATGGCTACACCTTC. Translation: CASSPDRTTYYGYTF.

This clonotype was counted a few times. V and J are TRBV12-3 or TRBV12-4 and TRBJ2-6; D not certain. Between the trimmed V and J ends, which lost 4 bases and 3 bases, there was a span of 7 bases. This CDR3 is built from 14 residues. For the CDR3, the DNA is TGTGCCAGCAGTTCCTCGGGTGGGGCCAACGTCCTGACTTTC. This translates into CASSSSGGANVLTF.

The V call is TRBV7-8, the J call TRBJ2-7; 8 positions agree with TRBD1. The V gene's germline CDR1 is SGHVS and CDR2 FQNEAQ. V lost 6 bases and J lost 0; bases outside the gene matches: 13. The CDR3 covers 17 residues. The CDR3 nucleotides read TGTGCCAGCAGTCCAGGGACAGGCATTCCCGTCTCCTACGAGCAGTACTTC. This codes for CASSPGTGIPVSYEQYF.

This clonotype turned up a few times. The V and J genes are TRBV4-3 and TRBJ2-7; D unresolved. Trimming cost V 1 base and J 0 bases, with 4 bases left between them. The V gene's germline CDR1 is LGHNA and CDR2 YSLEER. This CDR3 comprises 13 residues. CDR3 loop: CASSQASSYEQYV. As DNA, the CDR3 is TGCGCCAGCAGCCAAGCTAGCTCCTACGAGCAGTACGTC.

J is TRBJ1-2 and V is TRBV18; D ambiguous. V was trimmed by 0 bases and J by 8 bases, leaving 10 bases between them. The CDR3 runs 13 residues. Looked up from germline, CDR1 is KGHSH and CDR2 is LQKENI. Here the CDR3 DNA reads TGTGCCAGCTCACCACCGAGACCGAGCGGCTACACCTTC. Encoded protein: CASSPPRPSGYTF.

DNA for the CDR3: TGTGCCAGCAGTCCAAACAGGTGGTCGCCCCAGTACTTC. This codes for CASSPNRWSPQYF. V gene TRBV27 combines with J gene TRBJ2-5, with D possibly being TRBD1 (5 bases). There are 13 residues in the CDR3. V was shortened by 5 bases and J by 9 bases, with 16 bases between the two germline ends. Germline V lookup: CDR1 MNHEY, CDR2 SMNVEV (reference sequence).

The chain combines TRBV3-1 with TRBJ2-3, with D possibly being TRBD2 (6 bases). Trimming removed 1 base at V and 4 bases at J, with 12 bases between. The CDR3 is made up of 15 amino acids. Germline V gene data show CDR1 as LGHDT and CDR2 as YNNKEL (reference sequence). CDR3 protein: CASSQAGGAADTQYF. In DNA, the CDR3 is TGTGCCAGCAGCCAAGCCGGGGGAGCGGCAGATACGCAGTATTTT.

This clonotype occurred a few times. The chain carries TRBV27 and TRBJ2-5, with 16 bases lining up with TRBD2. Trimming cost V 6 bases and J 4 bases; bases outside gene matches: 5. Germline-derived CDR1 and CDR2 are MNHEY and SMNVEV (reference sequence). CDR3 length equals 16 residues. Here the CDR3 DNA reads TGTGCCAGCAGCGGGACTAGCGGGGGGGTTATAGAGACCCAGTACTTC. Translation: CASSGTSGGVIETQYF.

The sample holds a few counts of this clonotype. The chain carries TRBV2 and TRBJ2-6, with D maybe TRBD2 (5 bases). Trimming pared 5 bases from V and 5 bases from J, leaving 13 bases between. This CDR3 contains 15 residues. The germline V gene encodes CDR1 SNHLY and CDR2 FYNNEI. The CDR3 bases are TGTGCCAGCAGTCTGGACTCGGGGAGGGCCAACGTCCTGACTTTC. Protein product: CASSLDSGRANVLTF.

The rearrangement joins TRBV6-2 or TRBV6-3 to TRBJ2-2; 10 nucleotides align to TRBD1. The CDR3 is 19 amino acids. The V segment lost 2 bases and the J segment 4 bases; nucleotides outside the gene matches: 13. CDR1 and CDR2 from the germline V gene are MNHEY and SVGEGT. CDR3 in DNA: TGTGCCAGCAGTTACCTCATCTCGACAGGGGGCATAGTCACCGGGGAGCTGTTTTTT. This translates into CASSYLISTGGIVTGELFF.

This sequence joins TRBV5-1 and TRBJ2-3, with D maybe TRBD1 (6 bases). This CDR3 comprises 14 residues. From germline, CDR1 is SGHRS and CDR2 YFSETQ. Deletions cut 1 base from V and 4 bases from J, with 10 bases between. CDR3 nucleotides: TGCGCCAGCAGCTTGAACAGGGATGCAGATACGCAGTATTTT. This sequence encodes CASSLNRDADTQYF. The full variable domain, completed using reference TRBV5-1 and TRBJ2-3, is KAGVTQTPRYLIKTRGQQVTLSCSPISGHRSVSWYQQTPGQGLQFLFEYFSETQRNKGNFPGRFSGRQFSNSRSEMNVSTLELGDSALYLCASSLNRDADTQYFGPGTRLTVL.

This clonotype was seen ten or more times. The genes are TRBV20-1 and TRBJ2-1; 14 nucleotides agree with TRBD2. Germline loops: CDR1 DFQATT, CDR2 SNEGSKA (reference sequence). This CDR3 is built from 14 residues. V shed 7 bases and J 8 bases; nucleotides not matched to a gene: 7. CDR3: CSGMGTSGGDEQFF. The CDR3, as DNA: TGCAGTGGAATGGGGACTAGCGGGGGTGATGAGCAGTTCTTC.

The chain carries TRBV6-2 or TRBV6-3 and TRBJ1-2; D is uncertain. Per the germline V gene, CDR1 is MNHEY and CDR2 is SVGEGT. V was pared by 0 bases and J by 5 bases, with 10 bases between. The length of the CDR3 is 14 residues. The CDR3 DNA reads TGTGCCAGCAGTTACTCGAAAAGGGATTATGGCTACACCTTC. Protein sequence: CASSYSKRDYGYTF.

The sample holds a few counts of this clonotype. The chain combines TRBV12-3 or TRBV12-4 with TRBJ1-2; D uncertain. Trimming removed 0 bases from V and 7 bases from J, with 9 bases in between. The CDR3 consists of 13 residues. The CDR3 DNA is TGTGCCAGCAGTTTAGCCGGGCTCTTTGGCTACACCTTC. Its translation: CASSLAGLFGYTF.

This clonotype showed up just a few times. The gene calls are TRBV5-1 and TRBJ2-2, with D possibly matching TRBD1 (5 bases). This CDR3 contains 15 residues. V gave up 6 bases and J gave up 0 bases, with 12 bases separating them. The germline CDR1 and CDR2 sequences are SGHRS and YFSETQ. The CDR3 coding sequence is TGCGCCAGCAAAGGGGTCGTAGCGAACACCGGGGAGCTGTTTTTT. Protein sequence: CASKGVVANTGELFF. Variable domain in full (rest from reference TRBV5-1 and TRBJ2-2): KAGVTQTPRYLIKTRGQQVTLSCSPISGHRSVSWYQQTPGQGLQFLFEYFSETQRNKGNFPGRFSGRQFSNSRSEMNVSTLELGDSALYLCASKGVVANTGELFFGEGSRLTVL.

This clonotype is termed medium-sized. The chain couples TRBV7-8 to TRBJ2-1, with 8 nucleotides matching TRBD2. J gave up 0 bases and V 0 bases, and 7 bases lay outside the gene matches. Per the germline V gene, CDR1 is SGHVS and CDR2 is FQNEAQ. CDR3 length: 18 residues. CDR3: CASSLALIAGFSYNEQFF. CDR3 DNA sequence: TGTGCCAGCAGCTTAGCGCTTATAGCGGGGTTCTCCTACAATGAGCAGTTCTTC.

This clonotype was counted only a few times. The rearrangement uses TRBV4-1 and TRBJ2-5, with 16 bases matching TRBD2. The germline gives CDR1 MGHRA, CDR2 YSYEKL. J was trimmed by 5 bases and V by 4 bases; bases with no gene match: 7. The CDR3 loop spans 17 amino acids. The CDR3 sequence: CASSPGTSGGAGETQYF. The CDR3 DNA reads TGCGCCAGCAGCCCTGGGACTAGCGGGGGGGCAGGGGAGACCCAGTACTTC.

This clonotype has ten or more counts. J is TRBJ2-1 and V is TRBV11-2, with D perhaps TRBD1 (5 bases). Germline V lookup: CDR1 SGHAT, CDR2 FQNNGV. Between the trimmed V and J ends, which lost 1 base and 7 bases, there was a span of 5 bases. This CDR3 contains 12 residues. The CDR3 DNA follows: TGTGCCAGCAGCTTAGCAGGGAATGAGCAGTTCTTC. It translates to CASSLAGNEQFF.

The chain links TRBV6-5 to TRBJ2-5; D call uncertain. Deletions cut 0 bases from V and 2 bases from J, with 10 bases between. Germline CDR1 is MNHEY and CDR2 is SVGAGI. The CDR3 spans 15 residues. In DNA form, the CDR3 reads TGTGCCAGCAGTTACTCACCTGCACTTCAAGAGACCCAGTACTTC. Protein product: CASSYSPALQETQYF.

This clonotype showed up just a few times. The chain carries TRBV12-3 or TRBV12-4 and TRBJ1-1; no clear D gene. With 4 bases removed from V and 5 bases from J, the gap between germline ends came to 8 bases. The CDR3 spans 12 residues. CDR3 loop: CASSSLRTEAFF. CDR3 DNA sequence: TGTGCCAGCAGTTCGCTGAGGACTGAAGCTTTCTTT.

The CDR3 DNA follows: TGTGCCAGCAGCTTAGGACAGGGACTAGCGGCTTACTTC. Protein: CASSLGQGLAAYF. This rearrangement joins TRBV7-9 to TRBJ2-7, with TRBD2 matching over 11 bases. The junction had 6 bases not matched to a gene; V was cut back by 1 base and J by 13 bases. Germline V gene sequence: CDR1 SEHNR, CDR2 FQNEAQ (reference sequence). The CDR3 runs 13 residues.

The rearrangement links TRBV4-1 to TRBJ1-1; TRBD1 aligns across 8 bases. V lost 4 bases and J lost 5; bases outside the gene matches: 6. The V gene's germline CDR1 is MGHRA and CDR2 YSYEKL. There are 14 residues in the CDR3. CDR3 nucleotides: TGCGCCAGCAGCCGGCTGCAGGGGGCGACTGAAGCTTTCTTT. It specifies CASSRLQGATEAFF.

The chain recombines TRBV4-3 with TRBJ1-5; possibly TRBD1 for D (6 bases). In germline, CDR1 is LGHNA, CDR2 YSLEER. V was trimmed by 2 bases and J by 6 bases, leaving 11 bases between them. CDR3 length: 14 amino acids. Here the CDR3 DNA reads TGCGCCAGCAGCCAAACGACAGGCTCTCAGCCCCAGCATTTT. Translation gives CASSQTTGSQPQHF.

This clonotype has only a few counts. V and J are TRBV6-6 and TRBJ1-6; D is possibly TRBD1 (5 bases). This CDR3 is built from 15 residues. V was clipped by 1 base and J by 6 bases, with 10 bases between them. Germline values: CDR1 MNHNY, CDR2 SVGAGI (reference sequence). The CDR3 nucleotides read TGTGCCAGCAGTTACTTACTGGGGGGTAATTCACCCCTCCACTTT. It encodes CASSYLLGGNSPLHF.

This clonotype was recorded a few times. The chain recombines TRBV7-9 with TRBJ2-6; D unresolved. The CDR3 has 15 amino acids. CDR1 SEHNR and CDR2 FQNEAQ come from the germline V gene (reference sequence). The ends were cut back, 7 bases at V and 0 bases at J, with 10 bases in the middle. The CDR3 here is CASTVVLSGANVLTF. The CDR3 DNA follows: TGTGCCAGCACTGTTGTACTCTCTGGGGCCAACGTCCTGACTTTC. Combining the CDR3 with reference TRBV7-9 and TRBJ2-6 gives the whole variable domain DTGVSQNPRHKITKRGQNVTFRCDPISEHNRLYWYRQTLGQGPEFLTYFQNEAQLEKSRLLSDRFSAERPKGSFSTLEIQRTEQGDSAMYLCASTVVLSGANVLTFGAGSRLTVL.

The chain combines TRBV3-1 with TRBJ1-2; perhaps TRBD1 as D (6 bases). V lost 4 bases and J 4 bases, leaving 13 bases between the germline ends. CDR3 length: 14 residues. Germline V gene data show CDR1 as LGHDT and CDR2 as YNNKEL (reference sequence). CDR3 residues: CASSLGTGSYGYTF. The DNA for the CDR3 is TGTGCCAGCAGCCTGGGCACAGGGTCCTATGGCTACACCTTC.

The chain recombines TRBV7-9 with TRBJ2-2; D ambiguous. V was trimmed by 5 bases and J by 6 bases, leaving 16 bases between them. The CDR3 covers 15 residues. Germline V gene data show CDR1 as SEHNR and CDR2 as FQNEAQ (reference sequence). The CDR3 spells CASSHPAVVPGELFF. CDR3 coding DNA: TGTGCCAGCAGCCACCCGGCAGTAGTTCCCGGGGAGCTGTTTTTT.